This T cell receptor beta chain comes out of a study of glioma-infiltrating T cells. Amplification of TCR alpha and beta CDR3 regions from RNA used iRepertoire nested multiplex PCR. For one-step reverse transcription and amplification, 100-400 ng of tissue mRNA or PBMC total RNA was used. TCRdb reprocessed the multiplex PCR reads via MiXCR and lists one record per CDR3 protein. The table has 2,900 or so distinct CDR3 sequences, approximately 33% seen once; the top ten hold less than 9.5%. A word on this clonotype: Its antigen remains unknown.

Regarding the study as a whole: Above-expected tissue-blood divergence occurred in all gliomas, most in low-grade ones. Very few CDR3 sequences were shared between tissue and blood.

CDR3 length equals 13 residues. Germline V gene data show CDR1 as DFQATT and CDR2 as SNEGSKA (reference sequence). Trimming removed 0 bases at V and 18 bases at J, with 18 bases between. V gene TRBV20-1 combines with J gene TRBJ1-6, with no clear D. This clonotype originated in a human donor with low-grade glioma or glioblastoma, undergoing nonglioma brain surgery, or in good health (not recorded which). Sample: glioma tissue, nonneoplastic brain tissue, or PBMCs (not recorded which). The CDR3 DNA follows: TGCAGTGCTAGAGAGTCACCCAATTCACCAAGCCACTTT. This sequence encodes CSARESPNSPSHF.